This TCR beta chain was documented in a study of cytomegalovirus exposure and HLA in healthy donors. The PCR made use of 60 Vbeta and 13 Jbeta primers. Using immunoSEQ multiplex PCR, the repertoire was profiled, and TCRdb retains in-frame clones only, with some absent. The table lists some 150,000 clones, roughly 77% of them singletons. Trimming at V came to 4 bases and at J to 6 bases, leaving 7 bases not matched to a gene. This CDR3 spans 15 amino acids. Germline V CDR1 and CDR2: GTSNPN, SVGIG (reference sequence). V usage is TRBV30 and J usage is TRBJ2-1; TRBD2 matches at 12 bases. Source material: PBMCs. The receptor's source is a man in his forties in good health and CMV-seronegative. The CDR3 DNA reads TGTGCCTGGAAGGTCGGACTAGCGGGGATCAATGAGCAGTTCTTC. Translating it yields CAWKVGLAGINEQFF.